This T cell receptor (beta chain) emerged from a study of blood T cell repertoires in COVID-19. This CDR3 is 15 amino acids long. Trimming removed 4 bases at V and 6 bases at J, with 13 bases between. CDR1 is MNHNY and CDR2 is SVGAGI in the germline V gene (reference sequence). The protocol was immunoSEQ multiplex PCR, while the TCRdb copy is restricted to in-frame clones and leaves out a portion. Of 140,000 or so clones listed, approximately 84% are singletons. The genes are TRBV6-6 and TRBJ1-6, with D unclear. The sequenced sample was peripheral blood. This receptor was identified in a human donor in a cohort sampled during active COVID-19. In DNA form, the CDR3 reads TGTGCCAGCAGTTCCCGAGGTGATGGTAATTCACCCCTCCACTTT. Translation: CASSSRGDGNSPLHF.